This entry describes one T cell receptor beta chain. Its antigen is unidentified. This specimen belongs to a study of T cell responses to AZD1222 COVID-19 vaccine. Pooled in the analysis were second doses at about 4 or about 12 weeks. Germline loops: CDR1 SEHNR, CDR2 FQNEAQ (reference sequence). V was cut by 6 bases and J by 4 bases, with 8 bases left in between. The CDR3 loop spans 12 amino acids. Overall study findings and caveats: Donors skewed white British and female; clonal diversity was possibly underestimated.

Data came from immunoSEQ multiplex PCR; TCRdb stores just in-frame clones and leaves some out. The sample yields around 130,000 clones, more than 90% seen once. This chain uses TRBV7-9 with TRBJ2-3; D unclear. The material sequenced was peripheral blood, taken 28 days after the second AZD1222 dose. This clonotype originated in an adult who received the AZD1222 COVID-19 vaccine. The DNA of the CDR3 is TGTGCCAGCAGGAACCCCGCAGATACGCAGTATTTT. The encoded protein is CASRNPADTQYF.